The sequence of this T cell receptor beta chain was determined in a study of human T cells and chemical hapten exposure (dated by TCRdb to the early 2020s). With regard to the full study: Libraries were pooled for sequencing, and per-sample TCR yields varied mainly because of small differences in library volumes within the pool. Peripheral blood TCR repertoire changes were tracked in vivo in alopecia patients during primary and secondary sensitization to the hapten diphenylcyclopropenone (DPC). The paper as a whole reports these results and caveats: Repeated subsampling changed both the strength of the expansion versus patch-test correlation and the threshold at which that correlation became significant. The number of TCRs above 1 in 1000 frequency did not change with DPC sensitization; there was no evidence of global repertoire structure alterations.

The germline V gene supplies CDR1 SQVTM and CDR2 ANQGSEA. V sheds 8 bases and J sheds 4 bases, leaving 20 bases between their ends. The CDR3 has 14 amino acids, counting the end cysteine and phenylalanine. The CDR3 DNA has 42 bases and is translated from base 1. During library preparation, unique molecular identifiers were attached to individual cDNA molecules so that TCRs could be counted quantitatively and reproducibly. Both TCR alpha and TCR beta chains were sequenced from each blood RNA sample. Under the source paper's analysis protocol: Samples had a median of around 92,000 TCRs, with a range from about 23,224 to 700,000. V, J and CDR3 annotation of the TCR reads was carried out using the Decombinator software suite. For PS versus PT1 abundance plots, all samples were subsampled to the same number of TCRs (28,000). Expanded TCRs were defined as absent before sensitization and observed at least eight times at the 2-week time point. TCRdb trimmed the raw reads at Q25, called clones with MiXCR and kept productive beta chains. Each CDR3 protein appears once, grouped with its most common genes and DNA. The V and J calls reflect TCRdb's pipeline rather than the authors' work. The sample data list 95,000 to 150,000 distinct CDR3 sequences, and around 9% of these were observed just once. The top ten clones comprise over 1.1% of the sample.

Total RNA was extracted from unfractionated whole blood collected in Tempus Blood RNA tubes. Four or five healthy volunteers acted as controls for TCR sequencing and had blood drawn at day 0, 2 weeks and 6 weeks. This clonotype has just a few counts. The antigen it binds to is not known. Per-nucleotide qualities are absent, and no much larger clonotype sits a single base away. This sequence originates from a human donor in good health. Some clones in this sample may be carry-over from other donors' samples. Donor details come from another sample of the same person, matched by shared clones. Material: whole blood. Rearrangement joined TRBV29-1 to TRBJ2-5; the D gene cannot be resolved beyond TRBD1 or TRBD2, each matching 5 bases. The DNA reads as follows: TGCAGCTTCACGGGACCCAACAGACGAGAGACCCAGTACTTC. It translates as CSFTGPNRRETQYF.